This TCR beta chain was documented in a study of glioma-infiltrating T cells after dendritic cell vaccination (dated by TCRdb to between 2015 and 2016). For context, the study as a whole: Of the 15 or so glioblastoma patients in the cohort, all drawn from Phase I and II dendritic cell vaccination trials, 9 were newly diagnosed and 6 had recurrent disease. Survival after dendritic cell vaccination was correlated with TCR sequencing metrics, such as TIL content and the overlap between tumor and blood repertoires. The vaccine consisted of monocyte-derived dendritic cells cultured less than 9 days with IL-4 and GM-CSF, then pulsed overnight with autologous tumor lysate. Patients received autologous tumor lysate-pulsed dendritic cell vaccination between about 2003 and 2012. In glioblastoma patients vaccinated with dendritic cells, deep sequencing of TCR beta CDR3 regions served to measure the amount of tumor-infiltrating lymphocytes and to compare repertoires between tumor and blood. Each patient got three intradermal injections of the dendritic cell vaccine, spaced at biweekly intervals, in the arm below the axilla.

General conclusions and limits of the study: The three-group TCR overlap response model was described as speculative and requiring prospective validation. Higher estimated pretreatment TIL content predicted longer time to progression and overall survival after dendritic cell vaccination. The cohort was small and heterogeneous, only a few patients had full blood and tumor sets, and even fewer had initial-recurrent tumor pairs. No direct relationship between TCR clonality and survival was found, suggesting a diverse polyclonal response may matter.

The sample's time point label, in plain terms: after dendritic cell vaccination, including at tumor progression/relapse. To be selected, patients needed enough residual fresh-frozen tumor tissue and more than two years of available survival data. Although molecular status otherwise differed among the glioblastoma patients, no patient had an isocitrate dehydrogenase mutation. PBMC were collected before vaccination, two weeks after the third vaccination, and at tumor progression if progression occurred. Genomic DNA was extracted with the Qiagen DNeasy Blood extraction Kit. There are 11 amino acids in the CDR3, from cysteine to phenylalanine inclusive. Only CDR3 DNA is held: 33 bases, read in frame from base 1. Via the germline V gene, CDR1 is SNHLY and CDR2 FYNNEI. The V and J ends are trimmed by 10 bases and 6 bases, leaving 9 bases between them. Concerning this clone: No cognate antigen has been identified for it. Base qualities are not provided; no much larger clone lies one nucleotide away.

Using the immunoSEQ assay, TCRB CDR3 regions were amplified from roughly 1.9 micrograms of genomic DNA, or from all available DNA when less than that was on hand. For multiplex PCR, 60 forward primers for TCR V beta segments and 13 reverse primers for J beta segments were used. To estimate reads per starting template, synthetic control templates were spiked into each sample at limiting dilution. The Illumina HiSeq System generated sequencing reads of 87 bp. The published analysis was carried out like this. PCR and sequencing errors were removed by merging closely related sequences with a nearest neighbor algorithm. TCR overlap was measured as the percentage of unique tumor TCR beta sequences also present in the same patient's peripheral blood. What TCRdb holds here is the immuneACCESS table cut down to in-frame rearrangements. Part of the clones is not present; checked against another copy, under half of the missing clones reflect an unresolved V gene, and the others are unexplained. V and J calls and clone size come straight from that table; D and trimming were deduced from the DNA. Within this sample are over 90,000 clones, with around 80% of them counted one time only. Clones ranked in the top ten supply under 6.5% of the sample.

The input for sequencing was blood, taken after dendritic cell vaccination. This TCR came from a human donor with glioblastoma. The rearranged chain carries TRBV2 and TRBJ2-2; D gene: possibly TRBD2, on 6 matching bases. The CDR3 sequence is CATSVAGELFF. The sequence in DNA is TGTGCCACTAGCGTAGCCGGGGAGCTGTTTTTT.